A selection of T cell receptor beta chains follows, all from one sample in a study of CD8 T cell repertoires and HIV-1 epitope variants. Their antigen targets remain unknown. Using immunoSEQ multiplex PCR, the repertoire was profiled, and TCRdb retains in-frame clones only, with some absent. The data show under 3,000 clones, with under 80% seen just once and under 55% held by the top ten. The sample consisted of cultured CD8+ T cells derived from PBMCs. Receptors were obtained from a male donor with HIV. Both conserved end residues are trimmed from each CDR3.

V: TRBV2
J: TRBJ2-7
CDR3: ASSEAFGTGNEQY

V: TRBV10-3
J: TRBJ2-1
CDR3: AISESTAGGSYNEQF

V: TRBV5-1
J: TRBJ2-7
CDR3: ASSLGIGTGVYEQY

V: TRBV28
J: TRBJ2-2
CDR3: ASSSIADNTGELF

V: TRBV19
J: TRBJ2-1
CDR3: ASGRGLDEQF

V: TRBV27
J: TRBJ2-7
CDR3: ASSFLDRFDEQY

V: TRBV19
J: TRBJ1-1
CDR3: ASKAGVNTEAF

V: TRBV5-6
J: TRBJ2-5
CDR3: ASSLGEVEETQY

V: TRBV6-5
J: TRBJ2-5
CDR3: ASSYALFQETQY

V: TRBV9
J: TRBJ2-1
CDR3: ASSSTNWAGNEQF

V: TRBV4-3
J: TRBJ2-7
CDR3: ASSQTRQVPWDEQY

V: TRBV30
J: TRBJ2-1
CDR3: AWSSGTGDF

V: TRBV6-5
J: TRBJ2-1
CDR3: ASRRDRDLNEQF

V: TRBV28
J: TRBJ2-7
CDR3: ASSFPGDPYEQY

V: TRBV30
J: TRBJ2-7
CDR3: AWSTGTGANEQY

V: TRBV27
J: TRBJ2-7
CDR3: ASSLRGGYEQY

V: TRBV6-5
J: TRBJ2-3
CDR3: AVGQGTDTQY

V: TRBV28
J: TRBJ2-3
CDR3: ASSLTGADTQY

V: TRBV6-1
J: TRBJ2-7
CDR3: ASSGWDRGLLYEQY

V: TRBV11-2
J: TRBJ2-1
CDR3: ASSFELPHNEQF

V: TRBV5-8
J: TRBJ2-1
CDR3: ASSSDVAGDSYNEQF

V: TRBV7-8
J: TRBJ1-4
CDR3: ASSPKGGVNEKLF

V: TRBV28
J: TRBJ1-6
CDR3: ASSLRGADNSPLH

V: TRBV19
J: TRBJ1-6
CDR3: ASSRTGTDNSPLH

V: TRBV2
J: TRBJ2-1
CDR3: ASRSLDSPEQF

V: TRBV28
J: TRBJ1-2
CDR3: ASSPAGQGRYGYT

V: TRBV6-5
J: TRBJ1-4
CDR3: ASTHRGAANEKLF

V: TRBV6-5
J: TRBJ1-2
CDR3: ASTSNAGYGYT

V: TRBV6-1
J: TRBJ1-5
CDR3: ASSVDTDNYQPQH

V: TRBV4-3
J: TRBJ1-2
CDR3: ASSQELGSNYGYT

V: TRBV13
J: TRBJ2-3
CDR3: ASSLRDRATDTQY

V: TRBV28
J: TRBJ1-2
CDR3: ASSLASDSRGYT

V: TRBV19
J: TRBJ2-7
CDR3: ASSIDLTSGVYEQY

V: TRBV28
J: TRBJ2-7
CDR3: ASTPGTVDYYEQY

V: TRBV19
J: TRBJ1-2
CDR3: ASSIPGGIYGYT

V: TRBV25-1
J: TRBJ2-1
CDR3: ASSDEREGQRRNEQF

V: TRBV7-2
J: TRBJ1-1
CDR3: ASSLGHPNTEAF

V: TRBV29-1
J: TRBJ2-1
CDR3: SVDLRGSSYNEQF

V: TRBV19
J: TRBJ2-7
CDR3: ASSISSGAYEQY

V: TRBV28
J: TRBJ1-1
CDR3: ASSLLGSGEAF

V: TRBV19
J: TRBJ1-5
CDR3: ASSVDGNQPQH

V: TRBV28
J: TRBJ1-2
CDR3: ASSLDQGNGYT

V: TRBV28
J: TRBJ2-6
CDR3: ASSPETSAGGWFSGANVLT

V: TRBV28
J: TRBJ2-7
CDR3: ASSSTVAYEQY

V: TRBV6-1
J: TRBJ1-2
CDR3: ASSGSRQVLYGYT

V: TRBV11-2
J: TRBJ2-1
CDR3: ASSPRGGGPYNEQF

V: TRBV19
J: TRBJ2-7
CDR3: ASSIGQIRSYEQY

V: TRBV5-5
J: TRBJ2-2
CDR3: ASSFETSSKGELF

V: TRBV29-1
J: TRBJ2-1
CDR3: SVAAGELTYNEQF

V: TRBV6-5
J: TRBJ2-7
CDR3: ASSYSGGTPGEQY

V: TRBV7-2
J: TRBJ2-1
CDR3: ASSFGPYNEQF

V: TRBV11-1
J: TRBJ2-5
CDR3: ASSPSGETQY

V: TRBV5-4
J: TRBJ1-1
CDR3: ASSSHQTGMNTEAF

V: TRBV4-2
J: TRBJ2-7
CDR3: ASSQDAGPTSYEQY